These 12 T cell receptor beta chains share one sample of origin, sequenced in a study of blood T cell repertoires in COVID-19. The table came from immunoSEQ multiplex PCR; TCRdb's copy has only in-frame clones and leaves some out. The data hold roughly 77,000 clones, with around four fifths observed a single time. The sample comprised peripheral blood. Source of these receptors: a human donor in a cohort sampled during active COVID-19.

A single count supports this clone. The V call is TRBV30, the J call TRBJ2-2, with TRBD2 matching 9 bases. Germline V CDR1 and CDR2: GTSNPN, SVGIG (reference sequence). With 2 bases clipped from V and 3 bases from J, the junction kept 4 bases outside the gene matches. The CDR3 covers 15 residues. The CDR3 coding sequence is TGTGCCTGGAGTCCCAGCGGGGGGTACACCGGGGAGCTGTTTTTT. This encodes CAWSPSGGYTGELFF.

The rearrangement uses TRBV2 and TRBJ2-7; 9 bases align to TRBD1. J gave up 6 bases and V 6 bases, and 12 bases lay outside the gene matches. CDR1 and CDR2 (germline): SNHLY, FYNNEI. This CDR3 comprises 15 residues. The chain's CDR3 is CASSESWTGVGEQYF. The CDR3 nucleotides are TGTGCCAGCAGCGAATCCTGGACAGGGGTGGGCGAGCAGTACTTC.

The chain joins TRBV4-1 to TRBJ2-7; 9 nucleotides match TRBD2. V lost 1 base, J lost 4 bases, and 8 bases stayed unmatched. The CDR3 totals 16 residues. Germline V CDR1 and CDR2: MGHRA, YSYEKL. The CDR3 loop reads CASSQAAGLAIYEQYF. The CDR3, as DNA: TGCGCCAGCAGCCAAGCCGCGGGACTAGCCATATACGAGCAGTACTTC.

The chain employs TRBV20-1 and TRBJ2-7, with D perhaps matching TRBD1 (7 bases). Between the trimmed V and J ends, which lost 6 bases and 7 bases, there was a span of 13 bases. The CDR3 loop spans 11 amino acids. Germline V gene sequence: CDR1 DFQATT, CDR2 SNEGSKA (reference sequence). The CDR3 DNA reads TGCAGTGCGCCGACAGGGAGGGAGCAGTACTTC. It translates to CSAPTGREQYF.

This clone is a singleton in its sample. The gene calls are TRBV7-6 and TRBJ2-1; 9 nucleotides align to TRBD1. Looked up from germline, CDR1 is SGHVS and CDR2 is FNYEAQ. This CDR3 is built from 18 residues. V trimming: 5 bases; J trimming: 4 bases; junction bases outside the gene matches: 15. CDR3 protein: CASSKPRSGQGLYNEQFF. The CDR3 bases are TGTGCCAGCAGCAAGCCCCGGTCCGGACAGGGGCTTTACAATGAGCAGTTCTTC.

This sequence joins TRBV9 and TRBJ2-1; the match to TRBD2 covers 10 bases. V shed 4 bases, J shed 8 bases, and the junction held 9 bases outside the gene matches. The CDR3 extends over 15 amino acids. Germline-derived CDR1 and CDR2 are SGDLS and YYNGEE. CDR3 sequence: CASSSGTSARDEQFF. The CDR3 DNA reads TGTGCCAGCAGCTCCGGGACTAGCGCACGGGATGAGCAGTTCTTC.

This chain's CDR3 is CSVTRQSWNEQFF. The CDR3 DNA is TGCAGCGTCACCCGACAGTCTTGGAATGAGCAGTTCTTC. V and J are TRBV29-1 and TRBJ2-1, with D tentatively TRBD1 (5 bases). V was trimmed by 6 bases and J by 7 bases, leaving 16 bases between them. This CDR3 has 13 amino acids. Germline V CDR1 and CDR2: SQVTM, ANQGSEA.

The rearrangement joins TRBV27 to TRBJ1-2; D gene unclear. Trimming stripped 2 bases from V and 0 bases from J, with 22 bases between. The germline V gene has CDR1 MNHEY and CDR2 SMNVEV (reference sequence). CDR3 length equals 19 residues. The CDR3 loop reads CASSLNSGLTTLTNYGYTF. The CDR3 DNA reads as TGTGCCAGCAGTTTAAATTCCGGTCTGACTACTTTAACTAACTATGGCTACACCTTC.

This clone was counted a few times. This CDR3 is CASSFSGTGGSGYTF. The CDR3 nucleotides read TGTGCCAGCAGCTTTTCCGGGACAGGGGGATCTGGCTACACCTTC. This chain connects TRBV13 to TRBJ1-2, with 11 bases that match TRBD1. In germline, CDR1 is PRHDT, CDR2 FYEKMQ (reference sequence). The CDR3 has 15 residues. Trimming took 3 bases from V and 7 from J; bases not matched to a gene: 7.

This clone has just one count. V usage is TRBV6-6 and J usage is TRBJ2-7, with 12 bases that match TRBD1. The CDR3 loop spans 15 amino acids. The V gene's germline CDR1 is MNHNY and CDR2 SVGAGI (reference sequence). J gave up 5 bases and V 4 bases, and 6 bases lay outside the gene matches. In nucleotides, the CDR3 is TGTGCCAGCAGTTTTCCGGGACAGGGGGCGGACGAGCAGTACTTC. This codes for CASSFPGQGADEQYF.

This chain links TRBV19 with TRBJ1-5, with unresolved D. Trimming took off 0 bases at V and 2 bases at J, with 14 bases between the two ends. Germline V CDR1 and CDR2: LNHDA, SQIVND (reference sequence). This CDR3 comprises 17 residues. CDR3 loop: CASSIESTGMRNQPQHF. CDR3 nucleotides: TGTGCCAGTAGTATAGAAAGTACGGGGATGCGCAATCAGCCCCAGCATTTT. The full variable domain, completed using reference TRBV19 and TRBJ1-5, is DGGITQSPKYLFRKEGQNVTLSCEQNLNHDAMYWYRQDPGQGLRLIYYSQIVNDFQKGDIAEGYSVSREKKESFPLTVTSAQKNPTAFYLCASSIESTGMRNQPQHFGDGTRLSIL.

This chain connects TRBV9 to TRBJ1-1, with a possible D match to TRBD1 (6 bases). The V gene's germline CDR1 is SGDLS and CDR2 YYNGEE. V was pared by 4 bases and J by 6 bases, with 19 bases between. The CDR3 contains 15 residues. This CDR3 is CASSSQPRAGAEAFF. Written as DNA, the CDR3 is TGTGCCAGCAGCTCCCAGCCCAGGGCAGGGGCTGAAGCTTTCTTT.